The present T cell receptor beta chain was sequenced within a study of response to subunit inactivated influenza vaccine. The junction had 8 bases not matched to a gene; V was cut back by 8 bases and J by 5 bases. Germline V gene sequence: CDR1 ENHRY, CDR2 SYGVKD. CDR3 length: 14 amino acids. TCRdb recomputed calls from the RT-PCR reads with MiXCR, one row per CDR3 protein. The table includes some 550,000 distinct CDR3 sequences, roughly 25% detected once. This clonotype was detected a few times. Separately, the same data were catalogued under a study of T cells expressing NK-cell markers. That source notes: For TCR beta, cDNA was produced by 5'RACE template switching with UMIs. Repertoire data for TCR beta were derived from sorted T cells (CD3+CD56+NKG2C+, CD3+CD56+NKG2C- and CD3+CD56-NKG2C+). Just one sequenced donor of eight was HCMV-seronegative, while seven were seropositive. In a handful of donors, dominant CD3+CD56+NKG2C+ clones formed roughly 1.0-7.5% of CD8+ cells. These same clonotypes (in a few donors) also led the CD3+CD56-NKG2C+ fraction.

The sequenced sample was CD4+ T cells sorted from PBMCs, obtained less than 13 days after vaccination. The clonotype was recovered from a man between 45 and 60 years old who received an inactivated influenza vaccine. The chain couples TRBV10-3 to TRBJ2-7; 11 bases line up with TRBD1. This CDR3 reads CAILDRGQPNEQYF. Written as DNA, the CDR3 is TGTGCCATCTTGGACAGGGGGCAACCTAACGAGCAGTACTTC.